The clone carrying this T cell receptor (beta chain) came up many times. The sample belongs to a study of breast tumors, draining lymph nodes, adjacent tissues. TCRdb used MiXCR to reprocess the multiplex PCR reads, holding one entry per CDR3 protein. This sample carries just under 65,000 distinct CDR3 sequences, roughly 57% of them seen once, and the ten largest clones take roughly a fifth. Germline CDR1 SGHRS, CDR2 YFSETQ. CDR3 length: 13 residues. The V gene lost 4 bases and the J gene lost 5 bases, with 10 bases spanning the gap. This sequence was found in a female donor with breast cancer. Some clones in this sample may be carry-over from other donors' samples. The material sequenced was breast tumor tissue. The V and J genes are TRBV5-1 and TRBJ1-5, with D unresolved. DNA for the CDR3: TGCGCCAGCAGCCTAAACGGTGATCAGCCCCAGCATTTT. Its protein is CASSLNGDQPQHF.